A selection of T cell receptor beta chains follows, all from one sample in a study of tumor and adjacent non-tumor tissue in lung cancer. TCRdb re-analysed the multiplex PCR reads in MiXCR, keeping a single row per CDR3 protein. In the table there are about 93,000 distinct CDR3 sequences, roughly two thirds of which are singletons. The sequencing sample was made of lung tumor tissue. These receptors were taken from a man aged 70-80 years with non-small cell lung cancer. CDR3s include the opening cysteine and the closing phenylalanine or tryptophan. The D gene is left open where the match is weak. Size is stated for part of the rows, as once, few or many counts, or as a class when the clone is expanded.

V,size,D,J,DNA,CDR3
TRBV14,few,-,TRBJ2-5,TGTGCTAGCAGCCGCCCCGGGCAGCTCCCGGAGACCCAGTACTTC,CASSRPGQLPETQYF
TRBV11-2,-,TRBD2,TRBJ2-2,TGTGCCAGCAGCTTAGATCGACTAGCCTCGGCCGAGCTGTTTTTT,CASSLDRLASAELFF
TRBV5-1,-,-,TRBJ2-6,TGCGCCAGCAGCCAAAACAGGGAAATCTTAGGGGCCAACGTCCTGACCTTC,CASSQNREILGANVLTF
TRBV11-2,medium-sized,TRBD1,TRBJ1-1,TGTGCCAGCAGCTTAGTGAGGGGGCTAGGCACTGAAGCTTTCTTT,CASSLVRGLGTEAFF
TRBV28,-,-,TRBJ2-7,TGTGCCAGCACCGACAACAGGGACGAGCAGTACTTC,CASTDNRDEQYF
TRBV11-1,-,-,TRBJ2-3,TGTACCAGCAGCTTACTGGGTAGGGGCACAGATACGCGGTATTTT,CTSSLLGRGTDTRYF
TRBV20-1,many,-,TRBJ1-4,TGCAGGTGGGCAGATTTTGCAACTAATGAAAAACTGTTTTTT,CRWADFATNEKLFF
TRBV4-2,few,-,TRBJ2-5,TGTGCCAGCAGCCGGGGACCTCAAGAGACTCAGTACTTC,CASSRGPQETQYF
TRBV6-6,-,TRBD1,TRBJ2-1,TGTGCCAGCAATTATTCCCACAGGGGGGATGAGCAGTTCTTC,CASNYSHRGDEQFF
TRBV28,many,TRBD1,TRBJ2-1,TGTGCCAGCAGTCCCTGGACAGGCCACGGCAATGAGCAGTTCTTC,CASSPWTGHGNEQFF
TRBV4-1,-,-,TRBJ2-5,TGCGCCAACAGCAAAGGAAATCAGTGGCAGAGGGAGACCCAGTACTTC,CANSKGNQWQRETQYF
TRBV20-1,-,TRBD2,TRBJ2-5,TGCAGTGCACGAGGACTAGGAATTGGACAAGAGACCCAGTGCTTC,CSARGLGIGQETQCF